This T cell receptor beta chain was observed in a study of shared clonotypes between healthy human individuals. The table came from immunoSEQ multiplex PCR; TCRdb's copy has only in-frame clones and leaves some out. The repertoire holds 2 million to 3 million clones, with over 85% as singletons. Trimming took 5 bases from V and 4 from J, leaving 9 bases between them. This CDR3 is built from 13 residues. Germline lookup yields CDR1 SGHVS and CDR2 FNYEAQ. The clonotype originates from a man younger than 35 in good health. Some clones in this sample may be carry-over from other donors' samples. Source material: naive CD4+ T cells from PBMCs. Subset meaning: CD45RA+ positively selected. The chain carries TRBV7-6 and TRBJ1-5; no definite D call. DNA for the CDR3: TGTGCCAGCAGCCCCTCTGAGAATCAGCCCCAGCATTTT. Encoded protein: CASSPSENQPQHF.